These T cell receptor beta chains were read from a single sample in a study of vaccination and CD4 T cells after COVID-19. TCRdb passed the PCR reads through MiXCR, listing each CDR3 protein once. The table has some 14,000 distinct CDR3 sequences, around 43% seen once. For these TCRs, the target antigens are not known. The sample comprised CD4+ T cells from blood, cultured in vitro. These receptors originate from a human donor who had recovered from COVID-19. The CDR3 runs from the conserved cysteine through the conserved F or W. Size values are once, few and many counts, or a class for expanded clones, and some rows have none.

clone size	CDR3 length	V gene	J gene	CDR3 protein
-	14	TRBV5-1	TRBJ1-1	CASSLAGVDTEAFF
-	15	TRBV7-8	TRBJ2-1	CASSLRTGGYNEQFF
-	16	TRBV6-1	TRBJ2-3	CASTLSTGIGTDTQYF
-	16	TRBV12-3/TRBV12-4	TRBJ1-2	CASSLGQPFGGPGYTF
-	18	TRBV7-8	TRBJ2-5	CASSLYRDSPIRLETQYF
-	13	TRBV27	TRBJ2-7	CASPRETLHEQYF
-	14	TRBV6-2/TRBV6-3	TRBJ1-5	CASRKTGQNQPQHF
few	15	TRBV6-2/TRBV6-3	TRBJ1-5	CASSFSGRGNQPQHF
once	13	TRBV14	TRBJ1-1	CASSWDRETEAFF
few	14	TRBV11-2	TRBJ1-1	CASSLERMNTEAFF
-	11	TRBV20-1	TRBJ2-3	CSASSQDTQYF
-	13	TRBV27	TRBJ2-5	CASSPGRQETQYF
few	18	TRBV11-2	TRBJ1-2	CASSLVVSLTQGNYGYTF
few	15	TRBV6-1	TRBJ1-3	CASSEALSSGNTIYF
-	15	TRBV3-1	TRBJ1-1	CASSPTTGRNTEAFF
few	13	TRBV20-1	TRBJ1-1	CSASSQGDSEAFF
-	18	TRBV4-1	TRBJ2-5	CASSQGRLAGAIQETQYF
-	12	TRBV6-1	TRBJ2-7	CASRESQGEQYF
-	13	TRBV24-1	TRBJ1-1	CATSDFVGTEAFF
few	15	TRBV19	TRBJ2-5	CASTLSNGGQETQYF
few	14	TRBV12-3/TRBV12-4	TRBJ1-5	CASSSRGINQPQHF
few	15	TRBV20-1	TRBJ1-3	CSAAGTANSGNTIYF
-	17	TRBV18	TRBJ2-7	CASSPSSGGAGSYEQYF
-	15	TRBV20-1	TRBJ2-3	CSAGPGISFTDTQYF
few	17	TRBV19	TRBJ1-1	CASSKTPDRGRNTEAFF
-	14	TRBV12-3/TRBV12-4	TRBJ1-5	CASSMGRSNQPQHF
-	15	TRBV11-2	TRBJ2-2	CASSLFIPDTGELFF
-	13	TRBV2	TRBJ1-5	CASMFAGNQPQHF
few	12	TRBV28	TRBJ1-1	CASSLGQPEAFF
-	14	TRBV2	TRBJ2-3	CASTWTSGTDTQYF
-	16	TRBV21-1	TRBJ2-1	CASSKVGGTPHNEQFF
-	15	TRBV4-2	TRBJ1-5	CASSQELRSNQPQHF
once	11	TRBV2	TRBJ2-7	CASSEWEGQYF
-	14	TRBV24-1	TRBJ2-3	CATTDPASTDTQYF
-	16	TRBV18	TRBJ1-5	CASSPTVAPSNQPQHF
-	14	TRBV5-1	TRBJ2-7	CASSTLTGAYEQYF
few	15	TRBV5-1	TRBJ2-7	CASSLAGTGFDEQYF
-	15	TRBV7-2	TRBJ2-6	CASSLNSPGANVLTF
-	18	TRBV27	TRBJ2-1	CASSRTGTSGSNNNEQFF
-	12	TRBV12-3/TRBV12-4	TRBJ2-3	CASSPRPSEQYF
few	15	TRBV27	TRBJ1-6	CASTPRRERGSPLHF
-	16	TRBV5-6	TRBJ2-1	CASSYNRGTSGGEQFF
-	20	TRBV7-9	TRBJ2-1	CASSSRQAQRGPVSYNEQFF
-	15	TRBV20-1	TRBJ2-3	CSARDGTEITDTQYF
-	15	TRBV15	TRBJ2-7	CATSREPGGTSEQYF
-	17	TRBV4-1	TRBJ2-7	CASSQGTDRLTSYEQYF
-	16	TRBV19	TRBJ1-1	CASLGGAGAMNTEAFF
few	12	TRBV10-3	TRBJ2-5	CAISEKAKTQYF
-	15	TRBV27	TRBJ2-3	CASSWGRGGTDTQYF